This T cell receptor beta chain comes out of a study of OX40 agonist ivuxolimab in advanced cancers. Study findings and constraints: The mean number of expanded clones was higher in CD8+ T cells than in CD4+. Both blood CD4+ and CD8+ T cells showed clonal growth by week 6 at 0.1 to 3.0 mg/kg. Clonal expansion in partial responders at 0.1-3.0 mg/kg ranked among the lowest. No antigen was identified for the clonally expanded peripheral T cells.

In this sample, this clone turned up once. Antigen unknown. Trimming took 1 base from V and 3 from J, leaving 10 bases between them. CDR1 is SGDLS and CDR2 is YYNGEE in the germline V gene. The length of the CDR3 is 15 residues. TCRdb's copy holds only in-frame clones and misses some; the assay was immunoSEQ multiplex PCR. The sample yields 12,000 or so clones, roughly four fifths seen once. The chain couples TRBV9 to TRBJ1-4, with D possibly TRBD1 on 6 matching bases. This sample comprised CD4+ or CD8+ T cells sorted from blood, obtained in a trial of the OX40 agonist ivuxolimab. The TCR comes from an adult with an advanced solid tumor such as melanoma, head and neck, liver or kidney cancer. This chain's CDR3 is CASSVLGQPNEKLFF. The CDR3 DNA sequence: TGTGCCAGCAGCGTACTAGGACAGCCTAATGAAAAACTGTTTTTT.